A single sample is the source of the 10 T cell receptor beta chains below, sequenced in a study of OX40 agonist ivuxolimab in advanced cancers. Assay used: immunoSEQ multiplex PCR; TCRdb lists only in-frame clones, some missing. Of about 46,000 clones listed, 88% are singletons. Sequenced material: CD4+ or CD8+ T cells sorted from blood, taken in a trial of the OX40 agonist ivuxolimab. Receptor source: an adult with an advanced solid tumor such as melanoma, head and neck, liver or kidney cancer.

The chain uses TRBV5-1 and TRBJ2-2; a weak D match, TRBD2 (5 bases). There are 15 residues in the CDR3. The germline V and J ends were trimmed by 0 bases and 5 bases, with 11 bases remaining between them. Germline CDR1 reads SGHRS; CDR2 reads YFSETQ. CDR3 DNA sequence: TGCGCCAGCAGCTTGGAGAGGGAGTGGACCGGGGAGCTGTTTTTT. Translated: CASSLEREWTGELFF.

This rearrangement joins TRBV29-1 to TRBJ2-3; 10 bases line up with TRBD1. Trimming cost V 2 bases and J 4 bases; bases outside gene matches: 6. The germline gives CDR1 SQVTM, CDR2 ANQGSEA. The CDR3 has 15 residues. The CDR3 nucleotides are TGCAGCGTTGAAACTGGGACAGGGGAAGCAGATACGCAGTATTTT. This gives the protein CSVETGTGEADTQYF.

The chain uses TRBV7-9 and TRBJ2-1; 10 nucleotides match TRBD2. CDR1 SEHNR and CDR2 FQNEAQ come from the germline V gene (reference sequence). J lost 8 bases, V lost 2 bases, and 6 bases had no gene match. CDR3 length equals 15 residues. CDR3 protein: CASSLFSGGIDEQFF. DNA for the CDR3: TGTGCCAGCAGCTTATTTAGCGGGGGGATCGATGAGCAGTTCTTC.

J is TRBJ2-7 and V is TRBV5-1; the D is unclear. The CDR3 is made up of 15 amino acids. V lost 1 base to trimming and J lost 9 bases, with 20 bases between them. Germline lookup yields CDR1 SGHRS and CDR2 YFSETQ. CDR3 protein: CASSLSSASSRGQYF. For the CDR3, the DNA is TGCGCCAGCAGCTTGTCGTCGGCGAGCAGTCGTGGGCAGTACTTC.

The genes are TRBV11-3 and TRBJ2-7; D not certain. V was clipped by 0 bases and J by 6 bases, with 21 bases between them. Germline CDR1 is SGHNT and CDR2 is YENEEA. The CDR3 contains 17 residues. Here the CDR3 DNA reads TGTGCCAGCAGCTTAGATCATCGACGACACATTAGGTCCGAGCAGTACTTC. Translation gives CASSLDHRRHIRSEQYF.

V gene TRBV13 combines with J gene TRBJ2-7, with 7 bases identical to TRBD1. This CDR3 has 13 amino acids. Germline V gives CDR1 PRHDT, CDR2 FYEKMQ (reference sequence). V lost 8 bases, J lost 0 bases, and 4 bases stayed unmatched. The CDR3 region is CASARQGSYEQYF. DNA of the CDR3: TGTGCCAGCGCTCGACAGGGCTCCTACGAGCAGTACTTC.

This chain connects TRBV5-4 to TRBJ1-6; 7 bases align to TRBD1. The CDR3 sequence is 15 residues long. From germline, CDR1 is SGHNT and CDR2 YYREEE (reference sequence). V was pared by 4 bases and J by 5 bases, with 6 bases of the junction left unmatched. CDR3 sequence (DNA): TGTGCCAGCAGCCCAGGACAGGCAGATAATTCACCCCTCCACTTT. It encodes CASSPGQADNSPLHF.

A single count supports this clone. V and J are TRBV7-3 and TRBJ2-2, with TRBD1 matching over 8 bases. CDR1 SGHTA and CDR2 FQGTGA come from the germline V gene. This CDR3 has 16 residues. The V segment lost 5 bases and the J segment 7 bases; nucleotides outside the gene matches: 12. CDR3 DNA sequence: TGTGCCAGCAGCCCGGCGGGCAGGGGGCAAGTCGGGGAGCTGTTTTTT. Translation gives CASSPAGRGQVGELFF.

V gene TRBV6-6 combines with J gene TRBJ1-3; a weak D match, TRBD1 (5 bases). V lost 4 bases and J lost 4, with 11 bases in between. Germline values: CDR1 MNHNY, CDR2 SVGAGI (reference sequence). The CDR3 consists of 14 residues. CDR3 residues: CASSSPGRGNTIYF. CDR3 bases: TGTGCCAGCAGTTCCCCGGGACGGGGAAACACCATATATTTT.

About this clone itself: One end of the junction varies from germline; a read error may be responsible. The gene calls are TRBV7-7 and TRBJ2-6, with TRBD1 identical over 8 bases. Germline CDR1 and CDR2: SSHAT and FNYEAQ (reference sequence). The CDR3 covers 14 residues. The CDR3, as DNA: TGTGCTAGCAGCTTAGAGGCAGGGGGCGCAGTCCTGACTTTC. Protein sequence: CASSLEAGGAVLTF.